This TCR beta chain stems from a study of monozygotic twins with inflammatory bowel disease. The CDR3 sequence is 13 residues long. Germline V gene lookup returns CDR1 SGHRS and CDR2 YFSETQ. Every TCR library used approximately 3,700 ng of total RNA. TCRdb reprocessed the 5' RACE reads and stores each CDR3 protein as one record, lacking DNA. Recorded for this sample: roughly 330,000 distinct CDR3 sequences. This rearrangement joins TRBV5-1 to TRBJ2-7. This receptor was taken from a human donor with ulcerative colitis or Crohn's disease, or a healthy co-twin of an affected twin (not recorded which). Sequenced sample: blood. The CDR3: CASSKSGSYEQYF.